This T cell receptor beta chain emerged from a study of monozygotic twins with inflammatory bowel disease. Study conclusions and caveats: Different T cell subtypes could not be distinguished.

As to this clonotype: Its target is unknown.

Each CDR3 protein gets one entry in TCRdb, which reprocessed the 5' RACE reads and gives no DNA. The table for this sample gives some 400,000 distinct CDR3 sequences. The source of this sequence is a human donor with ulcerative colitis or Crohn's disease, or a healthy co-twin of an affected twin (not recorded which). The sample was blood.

The CDR3 sequence is CASSLPGLAAPYEQYF. The chain uses TRBV5-6 and TRBJ2-7; the TRBD2 assignment by TCRdb is unverifiable without DNA. The germline CDR1 and CDR2 sequences are SGHDT and YYEEEE. There are 16 residues in the CDR3.